The clone carrying this T cell receptor beta chain was seen more than once but under ten times. Antigen: not known. Generated by immunoSEQ multiplex PCR, the TCRdb table keeps only in-frame clones and is missing some. The sample lists 90,000 to 95,000 clones; 75% to 90% were seen once. The data derive from a study of PD-1 blockade in classical Hodgkin lymphoma. Study in general: Patients were treated with nivolumab at 3 mg/kg, and this was given intravenously every 2 weeks.

Relapse was seen in all patients after autologous stem cell transplantation, and brentuximab vedotin exposure was variable. Trimming left V 5 bases short and J 6 bases short, with 8 bases between. Looked up from germline, CDR1 is SEHNR and CDR2 is FQNEAQ (reference sequence). The CDR3 runs to 13 residues. Study-level findings and limits: Baseline TCR diversity was reportedly lower in newly diagnosed patients than in healthy donors. It was reported as lower still in relapsed/refractory patients. The drivers behind the repertoire differences, possibly disease activity or prior therapy, remain undefined. Excluded were patients who started nivolumab under 1 year after ASCT, a group that had lower diversity.

The V gene is TRBV7-9, the J gene TRBJ1-6; D might be TRBD1 (5 bases). The starting material was peripheral blood mononuclear cells (PBMCs), obtained before the second cycle of nivolumab. This TCR derives from a human donor with classical Hodgkin lymphoma. As DNA, the CDR3 is TGTGCCAGCAGCCGACAGACTAATTCACCCCTCCACTTT. It is translated as CASSRQTNSPLHF.